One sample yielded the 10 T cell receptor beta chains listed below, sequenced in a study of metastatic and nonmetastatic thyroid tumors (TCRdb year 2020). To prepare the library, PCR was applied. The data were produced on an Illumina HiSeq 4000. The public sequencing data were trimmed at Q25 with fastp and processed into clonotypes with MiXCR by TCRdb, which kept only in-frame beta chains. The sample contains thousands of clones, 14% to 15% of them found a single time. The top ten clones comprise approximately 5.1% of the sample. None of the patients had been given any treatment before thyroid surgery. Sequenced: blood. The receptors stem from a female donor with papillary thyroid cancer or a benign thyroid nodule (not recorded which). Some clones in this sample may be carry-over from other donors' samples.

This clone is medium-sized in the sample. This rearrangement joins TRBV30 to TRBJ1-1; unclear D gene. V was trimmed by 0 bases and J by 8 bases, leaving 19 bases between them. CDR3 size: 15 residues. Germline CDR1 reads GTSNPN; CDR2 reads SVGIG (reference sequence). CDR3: CAWSVQAGRPREAFF. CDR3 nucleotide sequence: TGTGCCTGGAGTGTACAAGCGGGCAGGCCGAGAGAAGCTTTCTTT.

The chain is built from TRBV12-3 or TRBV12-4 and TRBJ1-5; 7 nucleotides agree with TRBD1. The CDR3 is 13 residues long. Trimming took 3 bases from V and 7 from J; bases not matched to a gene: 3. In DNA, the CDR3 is TGTGCCAGCAGTTTGAAGGGGGCCCAGCCCCAGCATTTT. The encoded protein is CASSLKGAQPQHF.

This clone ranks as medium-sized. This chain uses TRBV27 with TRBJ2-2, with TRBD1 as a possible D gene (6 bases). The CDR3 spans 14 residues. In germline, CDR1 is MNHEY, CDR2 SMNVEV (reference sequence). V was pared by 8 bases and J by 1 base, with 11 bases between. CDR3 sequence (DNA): TGTGCCAGCTTTGGGACATTGAACACCGGGGAGCTGTTTTTT. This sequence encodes CASFGTLNTGELFF.

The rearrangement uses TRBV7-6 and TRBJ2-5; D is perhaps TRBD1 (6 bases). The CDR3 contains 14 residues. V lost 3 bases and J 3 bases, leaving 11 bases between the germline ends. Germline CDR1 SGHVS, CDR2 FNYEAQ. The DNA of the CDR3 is TGTGCCAGCAGCTTTTTCCAGGGGAAAGAGACCCAGTACTTC. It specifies CASSFFQGKETQYF. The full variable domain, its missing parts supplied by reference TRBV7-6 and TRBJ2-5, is GAGVSQSPRYKVTKRGQDVALRCDPISGHVSLYWYRQALGQGPEFLTYFNYEAQQDKSGLPNDRFSAERPEGSISTLTIQRTEQRDSAMYRCASSFFQGKETQYFGPGTRLLVL.

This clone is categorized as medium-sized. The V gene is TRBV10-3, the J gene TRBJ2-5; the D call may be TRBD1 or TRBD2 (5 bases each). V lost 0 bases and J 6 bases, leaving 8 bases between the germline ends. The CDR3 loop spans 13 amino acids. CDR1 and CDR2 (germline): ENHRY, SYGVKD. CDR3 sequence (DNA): TGTGCCATCAGTGAGTCGCAGGGACAGACCCAGTACTTC. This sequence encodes CAISESQGQTQYF.

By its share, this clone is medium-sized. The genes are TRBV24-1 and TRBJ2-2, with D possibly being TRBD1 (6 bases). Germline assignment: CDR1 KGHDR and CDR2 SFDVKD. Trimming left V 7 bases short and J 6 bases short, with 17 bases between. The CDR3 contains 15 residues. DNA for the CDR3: TGTGCCACCAGCTCCCAGGGGACGGTCGCCGGGGAGCTGTTTTTT. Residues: CATSSQGTVAGELFF.

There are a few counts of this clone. The CDR3 loop reads CASSLYLGYGYTF. Written as DNA, the CDR3 is TGTGCCAGCAGTCTATACTTGGGCTATGGCTACACCTTC. J is TRBJ1-2 and V is TRBV6-1; no clear D gene. Trimming pared 5 bases from V and 4 bases from J, leaving 11 bases between. Germline CDR1 is MNHNS and CDR2 is SASEGT. The CDR3 totals 13 residues.

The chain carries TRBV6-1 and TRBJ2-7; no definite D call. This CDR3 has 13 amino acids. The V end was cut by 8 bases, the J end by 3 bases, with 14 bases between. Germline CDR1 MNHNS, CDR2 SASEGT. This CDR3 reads CASGLDSHYEQYF. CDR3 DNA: TGTGCCAGCGGCCTTGACTCCCACTACGAGCAGTACTTC.

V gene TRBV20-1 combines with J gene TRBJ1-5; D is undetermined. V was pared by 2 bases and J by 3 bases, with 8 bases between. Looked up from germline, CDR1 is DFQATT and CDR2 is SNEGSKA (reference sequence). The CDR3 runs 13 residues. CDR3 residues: CSARTGFNQPQHF. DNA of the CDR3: TGCAGTGCTAGAACGGGGTTCAATCAGCCCCAGCATTTT.

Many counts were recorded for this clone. The chain's CDR3 is CASSYDPSFYEQYF. The CDR3 bases are TGTGCCAGCAGCTATGATCCCTCCTTCTACGAGCAGTACTTC. V gene TRBV7-2 combines with J gene TRBJ2-7; unclear D gene. The germline gives CDR1 SGHTA, CDR2 FQGNSA. This CDR3 has 14 amino acids. V lost 4 bases to trimming and J lost 3 bases, with 13 bases between them.